This T cell receptor (beta chain) derives from a study of OX40 agonist ivuxolimab in advanced cancers. Study-wide context: Every 2 weeks, ivuxolimab was infused into the patients intravenously at between 0.01 and 10 mg/kg. Dose-escalation patients suffered from hepatocellular carcinoma, melanoma, renal cell or head and neck cancer. The group had a mean age of roughly 65 years, ranged from about 20 to 79, and was roughly 80% male. Three patients, one with hepatocellular carcinoma and two with cutaneous melanoma, achieved partial responses.

Sequencing used immunoSEQ multiplex PCR; TCRdb keeps in-frame clones, though not all of them. The sample consists of around 25,000 clones, more than 80% of them appearing once. The V gene lost 6 bases and the J gene lost 3 bases, with 20 bases spanning the gap. Germline V gives CDR1 KGHSH, CDR2 LQKENI. The CDR3 sequence is 16 residues long. The receptor's source is an adult with an advanced solid tumor such as melanoma, head and neck, liver or kidney cancer. V usage is TRBV18 and J usage is TRBJ1-1; D possibly corresponds to TRBD1 (6 bases). This specimen was CD4+ or CD8+ T cells sorted from blood, taken in a trial of the OX40 agonist ivuxolimab. The CDR3 spells CASSPTGQYPHTEAFF. DNA of the CDR3: TGTGCCAGCTCCCCAACGGGACAATATCCTCACACTGAAGCTTTCTTT.